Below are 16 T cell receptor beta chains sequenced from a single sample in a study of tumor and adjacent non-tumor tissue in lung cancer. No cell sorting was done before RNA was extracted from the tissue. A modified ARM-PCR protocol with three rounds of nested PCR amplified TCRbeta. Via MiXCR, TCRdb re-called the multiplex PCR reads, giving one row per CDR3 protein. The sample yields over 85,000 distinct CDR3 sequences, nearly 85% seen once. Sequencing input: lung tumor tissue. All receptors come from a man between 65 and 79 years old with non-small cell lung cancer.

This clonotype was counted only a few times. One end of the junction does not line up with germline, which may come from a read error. CDR3 in amino acids: CASSQQWGEETQYF. The CDR3 nucleotides read TGCGCTAGCAGTCAACAGTGGGGAGAAGAGACCCAGTACTTC. The chain employs TRBV4-1 and TRBJ2-5; the D gene is possibly TRBD2 (5 bases). This CDR3 contains 14 residues. Per germline, CDR1 MGHRA and CDR2 YSYEKL.

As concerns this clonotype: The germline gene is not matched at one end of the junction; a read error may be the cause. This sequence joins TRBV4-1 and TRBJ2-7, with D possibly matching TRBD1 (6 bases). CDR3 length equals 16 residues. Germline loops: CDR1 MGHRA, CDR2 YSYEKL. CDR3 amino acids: CANSRTLVGEGDEQYF. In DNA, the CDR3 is TGCGCCAACAGCCGGACTCTAGTGGGAGAGGGGGACGAGCAGTACTTC.

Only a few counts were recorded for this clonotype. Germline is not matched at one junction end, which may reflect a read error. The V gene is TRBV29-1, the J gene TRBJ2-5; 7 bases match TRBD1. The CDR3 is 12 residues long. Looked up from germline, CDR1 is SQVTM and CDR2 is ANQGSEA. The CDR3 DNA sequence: TGCAGCGTTGAGGCAGGGGGAGAGATTCAGTATTTC. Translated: CSVEAGGEIQYF.

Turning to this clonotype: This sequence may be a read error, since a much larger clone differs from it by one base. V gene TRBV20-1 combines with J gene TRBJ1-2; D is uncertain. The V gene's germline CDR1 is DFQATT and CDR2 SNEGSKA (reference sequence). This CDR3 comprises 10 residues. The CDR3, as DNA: TGCATTGCTACCGGATATGGCTACACCTTC. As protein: CIATGYGYTF.

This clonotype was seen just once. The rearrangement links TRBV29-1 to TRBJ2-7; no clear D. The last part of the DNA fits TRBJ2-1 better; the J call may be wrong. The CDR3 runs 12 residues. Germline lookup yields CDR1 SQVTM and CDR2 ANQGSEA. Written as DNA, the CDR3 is TGCAGCGCTGTTGCTGCATCCTACGAGCAGTTCTTC. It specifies CSAVAASYEQFF.

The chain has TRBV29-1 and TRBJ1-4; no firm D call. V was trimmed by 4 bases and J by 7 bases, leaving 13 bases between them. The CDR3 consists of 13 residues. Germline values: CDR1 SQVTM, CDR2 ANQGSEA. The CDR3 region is CSVGQGSSEKLFF. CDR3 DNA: TGCAGCGTTGGACAAGGGAGCAGTGAAAAACTGTTTTTT.

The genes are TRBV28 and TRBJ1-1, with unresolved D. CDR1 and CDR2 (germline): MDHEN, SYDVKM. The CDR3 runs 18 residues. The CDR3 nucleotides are TGTGTCAGAAGTTTATGGCCCGCGTCTGATACAGTTAACACTGAAGCTTTCTTT. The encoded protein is CVRSLWPASDTVNTEAFF.

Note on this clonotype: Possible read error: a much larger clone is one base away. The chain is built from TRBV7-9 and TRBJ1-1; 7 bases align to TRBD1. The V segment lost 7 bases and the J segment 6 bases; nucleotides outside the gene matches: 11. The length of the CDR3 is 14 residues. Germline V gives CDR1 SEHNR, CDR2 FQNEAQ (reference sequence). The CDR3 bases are TGTGCCAGCAACCCTAGGACAGGAGGGGCTGAAGCTTTCTTT. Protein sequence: CASNPRTGGAEAFF.

Written as DNA, the CDR3 is TGCAGTGCTAGTCCGTCAGGGGCCCTGAGGGACACCATATATTTT. It encodes CSASPSGALRDTIYF. This chain links TRBV20-1 with TRBJ1-3; tentative D call: TRBD1 (6 bases). V dropped 3 bases and J dropped 8 bases, with 20 bases sitting between them. CDR3 size: 15 residues. Germline CDR1 and CDR2: DFQATT and SNEGSKA (reference sequence).

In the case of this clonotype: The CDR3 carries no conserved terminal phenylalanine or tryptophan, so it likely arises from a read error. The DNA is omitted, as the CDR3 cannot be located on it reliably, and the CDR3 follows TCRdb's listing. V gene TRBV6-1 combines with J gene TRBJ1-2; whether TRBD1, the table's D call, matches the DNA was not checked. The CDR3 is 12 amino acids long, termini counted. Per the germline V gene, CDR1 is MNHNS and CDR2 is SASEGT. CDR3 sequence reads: CSSSEIDREKTS.

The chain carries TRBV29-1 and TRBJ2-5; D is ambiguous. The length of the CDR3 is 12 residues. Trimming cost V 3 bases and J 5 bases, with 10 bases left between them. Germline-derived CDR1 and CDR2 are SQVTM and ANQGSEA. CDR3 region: CSVDSGVETQYF. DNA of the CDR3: TGCAGCGTTGACTCTGGGGTGGAGACCCAGTACTTC. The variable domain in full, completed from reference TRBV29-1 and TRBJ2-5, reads SAVISQKPSRDICQRGTSLTIQCQVDSQVTMMFWYRQQPGQSLTLIATANQGSEATYESGFVIDKFPISRPNLTFSTLTVSNMSPEDSSIYLCSVDSGVETQYFGPGTRLLVL.

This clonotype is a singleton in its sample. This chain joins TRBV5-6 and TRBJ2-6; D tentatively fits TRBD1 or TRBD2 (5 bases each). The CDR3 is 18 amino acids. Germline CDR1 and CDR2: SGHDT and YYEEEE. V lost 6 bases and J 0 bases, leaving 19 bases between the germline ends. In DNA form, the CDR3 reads TGTGCCAGCAACGCAAAACAGAGAGGGACCTCTGGGGCCAACGTCCTGACTTTC. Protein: CASNAKQRGTSGANVLTF.

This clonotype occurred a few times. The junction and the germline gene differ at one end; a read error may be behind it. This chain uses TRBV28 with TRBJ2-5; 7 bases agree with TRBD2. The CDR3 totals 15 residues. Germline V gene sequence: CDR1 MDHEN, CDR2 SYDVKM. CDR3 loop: CASSRRVGGVEAQYF. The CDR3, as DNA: TGTGCCAGCAGCCGGAGGGTGGGAGGGGTAGAGGCCCAGTATTTC.

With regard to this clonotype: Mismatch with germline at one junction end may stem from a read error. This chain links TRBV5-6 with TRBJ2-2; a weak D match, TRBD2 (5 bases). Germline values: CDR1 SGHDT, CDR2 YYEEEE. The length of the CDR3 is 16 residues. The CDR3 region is CAGSFGTGNSGGELFF. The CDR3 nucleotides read TGTGCCGGCAGTTTTGGAACCGGGAACTCAGGCGGGGAGCTGTTTTTT.

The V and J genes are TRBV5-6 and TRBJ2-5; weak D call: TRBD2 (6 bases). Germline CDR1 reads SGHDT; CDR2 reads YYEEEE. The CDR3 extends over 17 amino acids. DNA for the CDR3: TGTACCACCAGCTTGGTGGGGGATCCGGGAGTGCAAGAGACCCAGTACTTC. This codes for CTTSLVGDPGVQETQYF. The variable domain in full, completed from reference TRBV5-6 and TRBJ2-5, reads DAGVTQSPTHLIKTRGQQVTLRCSPKSGHDTVSWYQQALGQGPQFIFQYYEEEERQRGNFPDRFSGHQFPNYSSELNVNALLLGDSALYLCTTSLVGDPGVQETQYFGPGTRLLVL.

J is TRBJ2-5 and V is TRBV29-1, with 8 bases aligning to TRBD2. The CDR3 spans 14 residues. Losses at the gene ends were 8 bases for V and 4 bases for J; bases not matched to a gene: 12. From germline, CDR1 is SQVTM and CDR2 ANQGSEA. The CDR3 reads CSIGELAVGETQYF. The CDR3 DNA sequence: TGCAGCATTGGTGAACTAGCGGTGGGAGAGACCCAGTACTTC.